This TCR beta chain was recovered during a study of PD-L1 blockade in urothelial cancer. Study as a whole: Patients went on atezolizumab at some point between 2014 and 2015, receiving 1,200 mg intravenously every 3 weeks. Blood analysis occurred 3 weeks (second dose) and 6 weeks after treatment start.

Time point noted: peripheral blood 6 weeks after treatment start. It was locally advanced or metastatic urothelial carcinoma that patients had. Trimming removed 3 bases from V and 2 bases from J; junction bases left unmatched: 1. CDR3 length: 14 residues. CDR1 is MGHDK, CDR2 SYGVNS, per germline. Every PCR got spiked synthetic TCR analog templates. Clones were read by immunoSEQ multiplex PCR, and TCRdb kept only the in-frame ones, dropping some. The profile shows 65,000 to 85,000 clones, more than 85% of them singletons. This TCR derives from a woman of 80 years or more with urothelial cancer. This sequence joins TRBV25-1 and TRBJ2-3; 8 nucleotides align to TRBD2. This material consisted of PBMCs, taken around atezolizumab (anti-PD-L1) treatment. CDR3 protein: CASSDSGITDTQYF. The CDR3 coding sequence is TGTGCCAGCAGTGATAGCGGGATCACAGATACGCAGTATTTT.